The clone carrying this TCR beta chain was detected a few times. Its antigen is currently unknown. TCR cDNA was made by 5'RACE template switching, adding a universal primer site and UMIs. TCRdb called the 5' RACE reads again in MiXCR, with one record for every CDR3 protein. The sample records 500,000 to 650,000 distinct CDR3 sequences, around a sixth being singletons. The data originate from a study of T cells after yellow fever vaccination. General study findings and limits: Abundant clonotypes from the bulk population could contaminate FACS-sorted repertoires. Clonotypes appearing in both CD4 and CD8 compartments existed, and their share was small.

The TCR was taken from a man younger than 35 who received the YFV17D yellow fever vaccine. Sequences were derived from PBMCs, sampled 5 days after the first yellow fever vaccination.

CDR3 loop: CASSYPDRPNTEAFF. The DNA for the CDR3 is TGTGCCAGCAGTTATCCCGACAGACCGAACACTGAAGCTTTCTTT. The gene calls are TRBV28 and TRBJ1-1, with TRBD1 as a possible D gene (5 bases). This CDR3 has 15 residues. Germline V gives CDR1 MDHEN, CDR2 SYDVKM. V dropped 4 bases and J dropped 1 base, with 13 bases sitting between them.